This TCR beta chain was identified in a study of cytomegalovirus exposure and HLA in healthy donors. Study-wide results and limits: Researchers reported that a few CMV-associated chains were confirmed in vitro as CMV antigen-specific. TRBV6-2, TRBV6-3 and other indistinguishable V segments were excluded. Rare sequences made up most TCRs, while some public TCRs were found in many donors. When analyzed later, the rates of TCR association showed variation by HLA locus, with DRB1 the most and HLA-C the fewest.

Note on this clone: Its specificity is unknown.

Germline-derived CDR1 and CDR2 are SGHNT and YENEEA. The CDR3 extends over 14 amino acids. The J segment lost 10 bases and the V segment lost 2 bases, leaving 6 bases of the junction unmatched. The PCR used 60 Vbeta and 13 Jbeta primers. Clones were read by immunoSEQ multiplex PCR, and TCRdb kept only the in-frame ones, dropping some. The sample includes around 190,000 clones. This TCR was sampled from a woman in her twenties or thirties in good health and CMV-seropositive. The specimen was PBMCs. The rearrangement joins TRBV11-3 to TRBJ2-1, with 9 positions matching TRBD2. This CDR3 is CASSLSRLAGEQFF. The CDR3 DNA sequence: TGTGCCAGCAGCTTATCCCGGCTAGCGGGGGAGCAGTTCTTC.